The 9 T cell receptor beta chains below all came from one sample that was sequenced in a study of cytomegalovirus exposure and HLA in healthy donors. The protocol was immunoSEQ multiplex PCR, while the TCRdb copy is restricted to in-frame clones and leaves out a portion. The data contain 200,000 to 300,000 clones, 90% of them singletons. The sample was PBMCs. The receptors here all came from a woman aged 25 to 39 in good health and CMV-seronegative.

J is TRBJ1-2 and V is TRBV9, with TRBD1 identical over 10 bases. Trimming removed 4 bases from V and 6 bases from J; junction bases left unmatched: 9. From germline, CDR1 is SGDLS and CDR2 YYNGEE. CDR3 length equals 15 residues. CDR3 sequence reads: CASSPRTGGQDGYTF. The CDR3 nucleotides are TGTGCCAGCAGCCCCAGGACAGGGGGTCAGGATGGCTACACCTTC.

V and J are TRBV4-2 and TRBJ2-7, with D unclear. CDR3 length equals 15 residues. Trimming left V 0 bases short and J 3 bases short, with 12 bases between. Germline V gene lookup returns CDR1 LGHNA and CDR2 YNFKEQ. As DNA, the CDR3 is TGTGCCAGCAGCCAAGAAGGAGTAGTGCTCTACGAGCAGTACTTC. Residues: CASSQEGVVLYEQYF.

This clone was counted a few times. The rearrangement joins TRBV28 to TRBJ1-5; D remains unclear. Germline V lookup: CDR1 MDHEN, CDR2 SYDVKM. V was trimmed by 2 bases and J by 7 bases, leaving 15 bases between them. The CDR3 extends over 15 amino acids. This CDR3 is CASSLPVGIRQPQHF. The CDR3 DNA follows: TGTGCCAGCAGTTTACCGGTGGGGATACGACAGCCCCAGCATTTT.

This clone was picked up one time. The chain couples TRBV11-3 to TRBJ1-2; D not resolved. Germline values: CDR1 SGHNT, CDR2 YENEEA. This CDR3 has 13 amino acids. The ends were cut back, 1 base at V and 8 bases at J, with 11 bases in the middle. The DNA for the CDR3 is TGTGCCAGCAGCTTAGCCCCGGCAGGCGGCTACACCTTC. Translated, it gives CASSLAPAGGYTF.

The CDR3 coding sequence is TGTGCCAGCAGCCTCTCCGCAAATCGCGAGCAGTACTTC. Translation: CASSLSANREQYF. The chain employs TRBV7-6 and TRBJ2-7, with D unresolved. CDR1 and CDR2 (germline): SGHVS, FNYEAQ. The CDR3 runs to 13 residues. V was cut by 5 bases and J by 6 bases, with 14 bases left in between.

This clone appeared a single time. V and J are TRBV10-2 and TRBJ2-5; perhaps TRBD2 as D (5 bases). Per the germline V gene, CDR1 is WSHSY and CDR2 is SAAADI. The V end was cut by 0 bases, the J end by 5 bases, with 22 bases between. There are 18 residues in the CDR3. CDR3 amino acids: CASSESPRGRDRSETQYF. The CDR3 nucleotides are TGCGCCAGCAGTGAGTCCCCCCGGGGTAGGGATCGCTCGGAGACCCAGTACTTC.

The chain links TRBV18 to TRBJ2-7; no clear D gene. V was pared by 0 bases and J by 2 bases, with 14 bases between. Germline loops: CDR1 KGHSH, CDR2 LQKENI. CDR3 size: 16 residues. Written as DNA, the CDR3 is TGTGCCAGCTCACCACCCTTAGCCACGACGACCTACGAGCAGTACTTC. It translates to CASSPPLATTTYEQYF. Full variable domain (remainder filled in from reference TRBV18 and TRBJ2-7): NAGVMQNPRHLVRRRGQEARLRCSPMKGHSHVYWYRQLPEEGLKFMVYLQKENIIDESGMPKERFSAEFPKEGPSILRIQQVVRGDSAAYFCASSPPLATTTYEQYFGPGTRLTVT.

The rearrangement links TRBV4-1 to TRBJ1-1; 7 bases fit TRBD1. The germline CDR1 and CDR2 sequences are MGHRA and YSYEKL. V dropped 2 bases and J dropped 2; count of bases not matched to a gene: 5. CDR3 length: 15 residues. This chain's CDR3 is CASSQPYRGNTEAFF. The CDR3 coding sequence is TGCGCCAGCAGCCAACCTTACAGGGGAAACACTGAAGCTTTCTTT.

The V and J genes are TRBV19 and TRBJ2-1; weak D call: TRBD2 (6 bases). The CDR3 is 14 residues long. Germline-derived CDR1 and CDR2 are LNHDA and SQIVND (reference sequence). V was pared by 5 bases and J by 7 bases, with 15 bases between. As DNA, the CDR3 is TGTGCCAGTAGTTCTAGCCCCCGGGGGAATGAGCAGTTCTTC. As protein: CASSSSPRGNEQFF.